This T cell receptor beta chain was recorded in a study of CD8+CD57+ T cells in acquired aplastic anemia (dated 2018 in TCRdb). Context from the whole study: A mean of 3.2 ug of DNA, ranging from about 0.19 to 30 ug, was extracted from sorted CD4+ and CD8+ cells.

This clonotype has a count of ten or more. Its antigen specificity is not known. Base qualities are not provided; no much larger clone lies one nucleotide away. Genomic DNA was used as template for profiling of TCR beta VDJ combinations and CDR3 sequences. An Illumina HiSeq 2000 was the platform used for TCR repertoire sequencing. On the study's bioinformatics: TRBV/TRBJ rearrangement plots, CDR3 size and DJ length profiles, and Simpson's diversity index were used to evaluate the repertoires. The most abundant DNA sequence in the deep sequencing data was defined as the immunodominant clone. CDR3 amino acid sequences were screened for sharing across subjects and were compared with published repertoires and the VDJdb database. TCRdb passed the public sequencing reads through fastp at Q25 and MiXCR, retaining productive beta sequences. Each record represents a unique CDR3 protein, reported with the most common genes and DNA among its rows. In this record, the V and J calls reflect TCRdb's handling and not the investigators' own analysis. The sample records around 250,000 distinct CDR3 sequences, 55% to 60% of which are singletons. The ten largest make up around 7.6% of the sample.

In the study, sorted CD4+ and CD8+ blood T cells from patients with severe aplastic anemia and from healthy subjects underwent deep sequencing of TCR repertoires. Ficoll-Paque density gradient centrifugation was used to isolate peripheral blood mononuclear cells. Before DNA was extracted, CD4+ and CD8+ T cells were sorted using either FACS or magnetic beads. General findings and caveats noted by the study authors: No significant difference in CD8+ Simpson's diversity was found between patients and healthy controls (P=0.060). Roughly 30 CD8+ CDR3 sequences were found to be shared between patients and controls, but these sequences appeared to be highly expressed in patients and within the immunodominant clones of the patients.

The clonotype was recovered from a human donor with severe aplastic anemia or a healthy control (not recorded which). The sample comprised sorted CD4+, CD8+, or CD8+CD57+ T cells (not recorded which) from PBMCs.

The CDR3 reads as follows: CASRWGGNTEAFF. The sequenced DNA: TGTGCCAGCAGATGGGGGGGGAACACTGAAGCTTTCTTT. This chain joins TRBV6-5 to TRBJ1-1; the D region possibly corresponds to TRBD1 (5 bases align). At the junction V is shortened by 6 bases and J by 1 base, with 9 bases in between. Sequences MNHEY (CDR1) and SVGAGI (CDR2) are obtained from the germline V gene. Measured from the cysteine to the phenylalanine, the CDR3 is 13 residues long. Only the CDR3 DNA is retained, 39 bases long and in frame from the first base.